The 26 T cell receptor beta chains below were found in one sample sequenced in a study of post-analysis software for immune sequencing data (dated by TCRdb to 2013 to 2016). No antigen has been identified for these receptors. Overall results and qualifications from the work: Patients showed significantly higher frequencies than controls for roughly 5 TRBV segments, among them TRBV5-6, TRBV5-1 and TRBV20-1.

Library construction relied on PCR. The instrument given in TCRdb is Illumina HiSeq 2500. Unique molecular identifiers were incorporated into TCR beta cDNA libraries to reduce PCR and sequencing biases. Through fastp at Q25 and MiXCR, TCRdb rebuilt clones from the public reads, retaining in-frame beta chains. Records with the same CDR3 protein are collapsed into one entry carrying the most frequent genes and DNA. This sample has roughly 870,000 distinct CDR3 sequences in its table, and around 50% of those were observed once. The ten largest clones add up to 4.6% of the sample. The sample was blood. The receptors shown here come from a girl aged 10-17 years with multiple sclerosis.

This chain joins TRBV29-1 and TRBJ2-1; possible D gene TRBD1, 6 bases. The J call may be in error: the DNA end matches TRBJ2-7 better. This CDR3 has 15 residues. CDR1 SQVTM and CDR2 ANQGSEA come from the germline V gene. Here the CDR3 reads CSVARVGGSYNEQYF. The CDR3 coding sequence is TGCAGCGTTGCACGCGTAGGGGGTTCCTACAATGAGCAGTACTTC.

V usage is TRBV7-2 and J usage is TRBJ1-4, with a possible D match to TRBD1 (6 bases). Trimming took 2 bases from V and 7 from J, leaving 14 bases between them. CDR1 and CDR2 from the germline V gene are SGHTA and FQGNSA. The CDR3 is made up of 15 amino acids. The DNA for the CDR3 is TGTGCCAGCAGCTTACCGGGGGCAGGCTCTGAAAAACTGTTTTTT. This gives the protein CASSLPGAGSEKLFF.

The chain's CDR3 is CAISVGRRINGYTF. CDR3 sequence (DNA): TGTGCCATCAGTGTGGGCAGACGAATAAATGGCTACACCTTC. The chain combines TRBV10-3 with TRBJ1-2; D is ambiguous. This CDR3 region has 14 residues. V was cut by 4 bases and J by 6 bases, with 15 bases left in between. The germline V gene encodes CDR1 ENHRY and CDR2 SYGVKD.

Regarding this clonotype: Compared with germline, one end of the junction differs, possibly owing to a read error. CDR3 bases: TGTGCCAGCAGGCGTCAGGGCTCCTACGGGCAGTACTTC. Amino acids: CASRRQGSYGQYF. This sequence joins TRBV13 and TRBJ2-7; tentatively, D is TRBD1 (5 bases). The CDR3 runs 13 residues. CDR1 and CDR2 from the germline V gene are PRHDT and FYEKMQ (reference sequence).

The chain joins TRBV6-2 or TRBV6-3 to TRBJ2-7, with unresolved D. V was cut by 11 bases and J by 1 base, with 12 bases left in between. The CDR3 is 12 residues long. Per the germline V gene, CDR1 is MNHEY and CDR2 is SVGEGT. The CDR3 DNA reads TGTGCCGCCGGGTCCTCGTCCTACGAGCAGTACTTC. Translation gives CAAGSSSYEQYF.

V gene TRBV20-1 combines with J gene TRBJ1-1; TRBD1 matches at 9 bases. CDR3 length equals 17 residues. Per germline, CDR1 DFQATT and CDR2 SNEGSKA (reference sequence). The J segment lost 4 bases and the V segment lost 3 bases, leaving 15 bases of the junction unmatched. The CDR3 DNA reads as TGCAGTGCTAGTGGTGGGCGTGGACAGGGGTTTGGCACTGAAGCTTTCTTT. This codes for CSASGGRGQGFGTEAFF.

V usage is TRBV7-2 and J usage is TRBJ2-7, with 7 bases that match TRBD2. CDR1 and CDR2 (germline): SGHTA, FQGNSA. The J segment lost 6 bases and the V segment lost 1 base, leaving 3 bases of the junction unmatched. CDR3 size: 13 residues. In DNA form, the CDR3 reads TGTGCCAGCAGCTTAGTTGGGGGGGTCGAGCAGTACTTC. Translation: CASSLVGGVEQYF. The full variable domain, completed using reference TRBV7-2 and TRBJ2-7, is GAGVSQSPSNKVTEKGKDVELRCDPISGHTALYWYRQSLGQGLEFLIYFQGNSAPDKSGLPSDRFSAERTGGSVSTLTIQRTQQEDSAVYLCASSLVGGVEQYFGPGTRLTVT.

The rearrangement links TRBV29-1 to TRBJ1-2; unclear D gene. Germline lookup yields CDR1 SQVTM and CDR2 ANQGSEA. The CDR3 contains 17 residues. The V and J ends lost 0 bases and 6 bases respectively, with 23 bases between them. CDR3: CSVEEGRRRPSYHGYTF. The CDR3, as DNA: TGCAGCGTTGAAGAAGGACGGCGGCGACCCAGCTATCATGGCTACACCTTC.

The chain has TRBV5-1 and TRBJ2-1; 7 bases line up with TRBD1. Germline V gene sequence: CDR1 SGHRS, CDR2 YFSETQ. The CDR3 sequence is 15 residues long. V was clipped by 5 bases and J by 4 bases; unmatched bases: 9. The CDR3 nucleotides are TGCGCCAGCAGTGCCCGGGACAGAACTTACAATGAGCAGTTCTTC. Amino acid sequence: CASSARDRTYNEQFF.

The chain couples TRBV3-1 to TRBJ2-1; TRBD1 matches at 10 bases. The V and J ends lost 3 bases and 8 bases, in that order; junction bases with no gene match: 10. The CDR3 consists of 16 residues. The germline V gene encodes CDR1 LGHDT and CDR2 YNNKEL (reference sequence). Here the CDR3 reads CASSHIRTGGSDEQFF. The CDR3 DNA is TGTGCCAGCAGCCACATTAGGACAGGGGGGAGTGATGAGCAGTTCTTC.

In this sample, this clonotype turned up a few times. The genes are TRBV6-4 and TRBJ2-3; 13 nucleotides match TRBD2. The CDR3 runs 15 residues. Trimming at V came to 4 bases and at J to 5 bases, leaving 3 bases not matched to a gene. CDR1 and CDR2 from the germline V gene are MRHNA and SNTAGT. CDR3 sequence (DNA): TGTGCCAGCAGTGGGACTAGCGGGAGTGTAGATACGCAGTATTTT. It specifies CASSGTSGSVDTQYF.

CDR3 nucleotide sequence: TGTGCCAGCAGTTCGCCGGACCTCACTCTCTACGAGCAGTACTTC. This encodes CASSSPDLTLYEQYF. The chain combines TRBV6-6 with TRBJ2-7; no reliable D call. Germline V gene sequence: CDR1 MNHNY, CDR2 SVGAGI (reference sequence). V was shortened by 4 bases and J by 3 bases, with 16 bases between the two germline ends. This CDR3 has 15 residues.

The genes are TRBV6-5 and TRBJ1-4, with a tentative D call TRBD1 (5 bases). The CDR3 runs to 15 residues. Trimming pared 5 bases from V and 5 bases from J, leaving 15 bases between. Germline values: CDR1 MNHEY, CDR2 SVGAGI. The CDR3, as DNA: TGTGCCAGCAGTGACCCCGGGACGGAGAATGAAAAACTGTTTTTT. Translated, it gives CASSDPGTENEKLFF.

This clonotype has a handful of counts. This rearrangement joins TRBV3-1 to TRBJ2-7; TRBD1 matches at 12 bases. Germline loops: CDR1 LGHDT, CDR2 YNNKEL (reference sequence). The V and J ends lost 4 bases and 6 bases, in that order; junction bases with no gene match: 4. CDR3 length equals 14 residues. This CDR3 reads CASSLGTGGLEQYF. Here the CDR3 DNA reads TGTGCCAGCAGCCTCGGGACAGGGGGCCTCGAGCAGTACTTC.

The gene calls are TRBV20-1 and TRBJ2-7; TRBD2 aligns across 11 bases. TRBJ2-5 explains the end of the DNA better; the J call may be wrong. Germline V gives CDR1 DFQATT, CDR2 SNEGSKA (reference sequence). The CDR3 is 18 residues long. The CDR3 DNA follows: TGCAGCTCGCAGGGTGAGGGACTAGCGGTCGGATCGAGAGAGACCCAGTACTTC. Translated: CSSQGEGLAVGSRETQYF.

CDR3: CSVGGRGGNEQYF. The CDR3 bases are TGCAGCGTTGGAGGACGGGGTGGCAATGAGCAGTACTTC. The chain links TRBV29-1 to TRBJ2-5, with D possibly TRBD2 on 5 matching bases. V was cut by 4 bases and J by 11 bases, with 20 bases left in between. This CDR3 comprises 13 residues. Germline CDR1 is SQVTM and CDR2 is ANQGSEA.

This clonotype was counted a few times. V gene TRBV29-1 combines with J gene TRBJ2-5, with D maybe TRBD2 (6 bases). The DNA end lines up better with TRBJ2-7; the J call may be wrong. Per the germline V gene, CDR1 is SQVTM and CDR2 is ANQGSEA. The CDR3 runs 14 residues. The CDR3 is CSVEKGGVGGEQYF. The CDR3 nucleotides read TGCAGCGTTGAAAAAGGCGGGGTCGGGGGCGAGCAGTACTTC.

The J gene is TRBJ2-1, the V gene TRBV18; 11 bases are a match to TRBD2. From germline, CDR1 is KGHSH and CDR2 LQKENI. The CDR3 is 17 amino acids. With V trimmed by 3 bases and J by 9 bases, 13 bases remained unmatched. The CDR3 sequence is CASSPDRTSGFRGEQFF. The CDR3 bases are TGTGCCAGCTCACCGGACCGGACTAGCGGGTTTCGGGGTGAGCAGTTCTTC.

This clonotype was detected a few times. The V and J genes are TRBV20-1 and TRBJ2-7; the D gene is possibly TRBD1 (6 bases). This CDR3 region has 16 residues. V was clipped by 1 base and J by 5 bases, with 21 bases between them. Germline CDR1 DFQATT, CDR2 SNEGSKA (reference sequence). The CDR3 DNA reads as TGCAGTGCTAGAGGTCTCATACAGGGAACTCAGAACGAGCAGTACTTC. Amino acid sequence: CSARGLIQGTQNEQYF.

CDR3 protein: CASSLAARGMGNQPQHF. The CDR3 DNA sequence: TGCGCCAGCAGCTTGGCGGCCAGGGGCATGGGTAATCAGCCCCAGCATTTT. This chain joins TRBV5-1 and TRBJ1-5, with D possibly matching TRBD1 (6 bases). CDR1 is SGHRS and CDR2 is YFSETQ in the germline V gene. The CDR3 loop spans 17 amino acids. Trimming cost V 0 bases and J 4 bases, with 17 bases left between them. The entire variable domain, with the rest obtained from reference TRBV5-1 and TRBJ1-5, is as follows: KAGVTQTPRYLIKTRGQQVTLSCSPISGHRSVSWYQQTPGQGLQFLFEYFSETQRNKGNFPGRFSGRQFSNSRSEMNVSTLELGDSALYLCASSLAARGMGNQPQHFGDGTRLSIL.

Comments on this clonotype: One end of the junction does not line up with germline, which may come from a read error. J is TRBJ1-1 and V is TRBV20-1; tentatively, D is TRBD1 (5 bases). In germline, CDR1 is DFQATT, CDR2 SNEGSKA (reference sequence). The CDR3 is 12 residues long. CDR3 in amino acids: CSARYDSTGAFF. The CDR3 DNA reads TGCAGTGCTAGGTACGACAGCACTGGAGCTTTCTTT.

The CDR3 nucleotides read TGCGCCAGCAGACAAGGCCTTCAAGAGACCCAGTACTTC. This gives the protein CASRQGLQETQYF. This chain uses TRBV5-1 with TRBJ2-5; D call uncertain. There are 13 residues in the CDR3. Germline V gene sequence: CDR1 SGHRS, CDR2 YFSETQ. V was shortened by 5 bases and J by 2 bases, with 10 bases between the two germline ends.

This clonotype was detected a few times. The CDR3 reads CSARMARGARLITF. For the CDR3, the DNA is TGCAGTGCTAGGATGGCCAGGGGCGCCCGGTTAATCACCTTC. The chain uses TRBV20-1 and TRBJ1-2; tentative D call: TRBD1 (6 bases). Germline V gene sequence: CDR1 DFQATT, CDR2 SNEGSKA (reference sequence). The germline V and J ends were trimmed by 3 bases and 13 bases, with 24 bases remaining between them. The CDR3 has 14 amino acids.

V usage is TRBV28 and J usage is TRBJ1-1; TRBD1 agrees at 8 bases. The CDR3 length is 15 residues. Germline V gene lookup returns CDR1 MDHEN and CDR2 SYDVKM. Trimming took 4 bases from V and 2 from J; bases not matched to a gene: 6. The chain's CDR3 is CASSSTGEDNTEAFF. CDR3 DNA sequence: TGTGCCAGCAGTTCGACAGGGGAGGACAACACTGAAGCTTTCTTT. Together with reference TRBV28 and TRBJ1-1, the CDR3 gives the full variable domain: DVKVTQSSRYLVKRTGEKVFLECVQDMDHENMFWYRQDPGLGLRLIYFSYDVKMKEKGDIPEGYSVSREKKERFSLILESASTNQTSMYLCASSSTGEDNTEAFFGQGTRLTVV.

The chain links TRBV20-1 to TRBJ2-5; perhaps TRBD2 as D (6 bases). V was cut by 0 bases and J by 1 base, with 12 bases left in between. CDR1 and CDR2 from the germline V gene are DFQATT and SNEGSKA (reference sequence). The CDR3 sequence is 15 residues long. The CDR3, as DNA: TGCAGTGCTAGAGATCGGGGGAGTTTCCAAGAGACCCAGTACTTC. Amino acids: CSARDRGSFQETQYF.

Points on this clonotype: At one of its ends the junction is not consistent with the germline gene, which may arise from a read error. The rearrangement uses TRBV6-5 and TRBJ2-1, with 11 positions matching TRBD2. Germline CDR1 and CDR2: MNHEY and SVGAGI. The CDR3 runs to 16 residues. This CDR3 reads CASTYLPRLAGNEQFF. The CDR3 nucleotides read TGTGCCAGCACTTACCTACCCAGACTAGCGGGGAATGAGCAGTTCTTC.